These T cell receptor beta chains were read from a single sample in a study of T cell changes during pregnancy in multiple sclerosis. Sequenced by immunoSEQ multiplex PCR; TCRdb stores in-frame clones only, minus some. The repertoire holds about 51,000 clones, with approximately 90% as singletons. The specimen comprised CD8+ T cells from peripheral blood mononuclear cells, sampled in the second trimester of pregnancy. These receptor sequences come from a female donor with multiple sclerosis, enrolled in a pregnancy study. CDR3s include the opening cysteine and the closing phenylalanine or tryptophan. A D gene is named only where the DNA matches it firmly. Clone size is given for some rows only: seen once, a few or many times, or a class if the clone is expanded.

.	TRBJ1-5	14	TRBD1	TRBV12-5	CASGPTGVNQPQHF	TGTGCTAGTGGGCCGACAGGGGTTAATCAGCCCCAGCATTTT
medium-sized	TRBJ2-2	13	.	TRBV6-4	CASSESSTGELFF	TGTGCCAGCAGTGAGTCTAGCACCGGGGAGCTGTTTTTT
.	TRBJ1-4	15	TRBD1	TRBV6-5	CASSYGTVNYEKLFF	TGTGCCAGCAGTTACGGGACAGTTAATTATGAAAAACTGTTTTTT
.	TRBJ1-5	14	.	TRBV9	CASSGAGSNQPQHF	TGTGCCAGCAGCGGGGCTGGTAGCAATCAGCCCCAGCATTTT
once	TRBJ1-1	15	.	TRBV13	CASSLGGRGNTEAFF	TGTGCCAGCAGCTTAGGAGGCAGGGGGAACACTGAAGCTTTCTTT
.	TRBJ2-1	17	TRBD2	TRBV13	CASSLGERGISYNEQFF	TGTGCCAGCAGCTTAGGGGAGCGGGGGATATCCTACAATGAGCAGTTCTTC
.	TRBJ2-7	17	.	TRBV7-2	CASSSPPTSPSSYEQYF	TGTGCCAGCAGCTCCCCCCCGACTAGTCCCAGCTCCTACGAGCAGTACTTC
.	TRBJ2-1	16	TRBD2	TRBV4-3	CASSQDRGLDFNEQFF	TGCGCCAGCAGCCAAGATAGAGGACTAGATTTCAATGAGCAGTTCTTC
once	TRBJ1-2	11	.	TRBV4-1	CASSAGYGYTF	TGCGCCAGCAGCGCGGGCTATGGCTACACCTTC
.	TRBJ2-3	15	.	TRBV5-1	CASSTPTGPTDTQYF	TGCGCCAGCAGCACCCCGACAGGTCCCACAGATACGCAGTATTTT
once	TRBJ1-1	13	.	TRBV18	CASSPPGSTEAFF	TGTGCCAGCTCACCCCCGGGGAGCACTGAAGCTTTCTTT
.	TRBJ2-3	15	TRBD2	TRBV6-4	CASSRLAGGTDTQYF	TGTGCCAGCAGCCGACTAGCGGGGGGCACAGATACGCAGTATTTT
.	TRBJ2-7	16	.	TRBV11-2	CASSLDGQGSSYEQYF	TGTGCCAGCAGCTTAGATGGGCAGGGGTCCTCCTACGAGCAGTACTTC